The rows below give T cell receptor beta chains drawn from one sample of a study of cytomegalovirus exposure and HLA in healthy donors. The repertoire was sequenced with immunoSEQ multiplex PCR; TCRdb's copy has only in-frame clones and lacks some. The sample contains about 120,000 clones, about 80% of which appear only once. The sequenced material came from PBMCs. These receptors were collected from a man in his fifties or sixties in good health and CMV-seropositive. Both conserved end residues are part of each CDR3. Only some rows state a clone size, as once, few, many or a class for expanded clones.

cdr3_aa: CASSYPPLHTEAFF
v_call: TRBV19
clone_size: .
j_call: TRBJ1-1

cdr3_aa: CASSESTGGNYGYTF
v_call: TRBV10-2
clone_size: once
j_call: TRBJ1-2

cdr3_aa: CAISGTDNTEAFF
v_call: TRBV10-3
clone_size: few
j_call: TRBJ1-1

cdr3_aa: CASSQDRNRGDSGANVLTF
v_call: TRBV4-1
clone_size: once
j_call: TRBJ2-6

cdr3_aa: CSVVRDRTSEQYF
v_call: TRBV29-1
clone_size: .
j_call: TRBJ2-7

cdr3_aa: CASSEQGQGFGQPQHF
v_call: TRBV18
clone_size: .
j_call: TRBJ1-5

cdr3_aa: CASSQSGTGIPYEQYF
v_call: TRBV27
clone_size: .
j_call: TRBJ2-7

cdr3_aa: CASRQGARSNQPQHF
v_call: TRBV2
clone_size: .
j_call: TRBJ1-5

cdr3_aa: CASDTGNSPLHF
v_call: TRBV2
clone_size: .
j_call: TRBJ1-6

cdr3_aa: CASSLGTGLGNEQFF
v_call: TRBV5-1
clone_size: .
j_call: TRBJ2-1

cdr3_aa: CASSLQWAGTSGGAGIYEQFF
v_call: TRBV5-1
clone_size: few
j_call: TRBJ2-1

cdr3_aa: CASSLGTGLGTEAFF
v_call: TRBV5-1
clone_size: once
j_call: TRBJ1-1

cdr3_aa: CASSLANRNYGYTF
v_call: TRBV4-1
clone_size: few
j_call: TRBJ1-2

cdr3_aa: CASSLDAIGVDSYNSPLHF
v_call: TRBV5-6
clone_size: .
j_call: TRBJ1-6

cdr3_aa: CASTPGGRVVGEQFF
v_call: TRBV5-1
clone_size: .
j_call: TRBJ2-1

cdr3_aa: CAWSGGQGHNQPQHF
v_call: TRBV30
clone_size: .
j_call: TRBJ1-5

cdr3_aa: CASSFNTGVKNTQYF
v_call: TRBV7-3
clone_size: .
j_call: TRBJ2-3

cdr3_aa: CASSRDRGSYEQYF
v_call: TRBV5-1
clone_size: few
j_call: TRBJ2-7

cdr3_aa: CASSPLTGYNEKLFF
v_call: TRBV7-9
clone_size: .
j_call: TRBJ1-4

cdr3_aa: CASSFQARGNTIYF
v_call: TRBV28
clone_size: .
j_call: TRBJ1-3

cdr3_aa: CASSGYQGITEAFF
v_call: TRBV7-8
clone_size: .
j_call: TRBJ1-1

cdr3_aa: CASSPTSGSINEQFF
v_call: TRBV18
clone_size: .
j_call: TRBJ2-1

cdr3_aa: CASSSRQGMNTEAFF
v_call: TRBV7-6
clone_size: .
j_call: TRBJ1-1

cdr3_aa: CASSLTRRGETEAFF
v_call: TRBV5-4
clone_size: .
j_call: TRBJ1-1

cdr3_aa: CASSARDRNTEAFF
v_call: TRBV6-5
clone_size: few
j_call: TRBJ1-1

cdr3_aa: CASTRYRGRTNTGELFF
v_call: TRBV28
clone_size: .
j_call: TRBJ2-2

cdr3_aa: CASSTPGVDYGYTF
v_call: TRBV19
clone_size: .
j_call: TRBJ1-2

cdr3_aa: CASSQVREGETQYF
v_call: TRBV4-1
clone_size: .
j_call: TRBJ2-5

cdr3_aa: CASSRTGNTEAFF
v_call: TRBV7-6
clone_size: .
j_call: TRBJ1-1

cdr3_aa: CASSGTGGSGANVLTF
v_call: TRBV19
clone_size: .
j_call: TRBJ2-6

cdr3_aa: CASSQSTVYNEQFF
v_call: TRBV4-1
clone_size: .
j_call: TRBJ2-1

cdr3_aa: CASSETGGEQYF
v_call: TRBV2
clone_size: .
j_call: .

cdr3_aa: CSSTSPAGGVDTQYF
v_call: TRBV7-9
clone_size: .
j_call: TRBJ2-3

cdr3_aa: CASSYESPRGGELFF
v_call: TRBV6-6
clone_size: .
j_call: TRBJ2-2

cdr3_aa: CASSFSDRLYGYTF
v_call: TRBV7-2
clone_size: .
j_call: TRBJ1-2

cdr3_aa: CASSTSGQGDYGYTF
v_call: TRBV19
clone_size: .
j_call: TRBJ1-2

cdr3_aa: CASSQGSLRDSGNTIYF
v_call: TRBV4-2
clone_size: .
j_call: TRBJ1-3

cdr3_aa: CAIRQDANTEAFF
v_call: TRBV10-3
clone_size: .
j_call: TRBJ1-1

cdr3_aa: CASSSPGQSYNEQFF
v_call: TRBV27
clone_size: .
j_call: TRBJ2-1

cdr3_aa: CASSDERTSGSNEQYF
v_call: TRBV2
clone_size: .
j_call: TRBJ2-7

cdr3_aa: CSSTRGAANTGELFF
v_call: TRBV7-9
clone_size: .
j_call: TRBJ2-2

cdr3_aa: CASSYFDRNTEAFF
v_call: TRBV5-4
clone_size: .
j_call: TRBJ1-1

cdr3_aa: CATSRVRGAPQETQYF
v_call: TRBV15
clone_size: .
j_call: TRBJ2-5

cdr3_aa: CASSPPRTDHREAFF
v_call: TRBV18
clone_size: .
j_call: TRBJ1-1

cdr3_aa: CASSLWGTVNSPLHF
v_call: TRBV5-4
clone_size: once
j_call: TRBJ1-6